This T cell receptor (beta chain) stems from a study of low-dose radiotherapy and immunotherapy resistance in tumors. The overall study: In Cohort 2, 1 Gy per fraction was delivered every two weeks, for a total of 13 Gy over 26 weeks. Intravenous ipilimumab 1 mg/kg every six weeks was given with nivolumab 240 mg every two weeks.

Regarding time point: before trial treatment. Donors were administered nivolumab, ipilimumab, aspirin and low-dose cyclophosphamide, together with low-dose radiotherapy. Primers targeting TRAV and TRBV primed first-strand cDNA, covering alpha and beta chains. Amplification of TCRs used a constant-region primer and V-primer adapter for around 18 PCR cycles. The isolated mRNA underwent amplification through in vitro transcription. In TCRdb, the reads were re-called with MiXCR into one record per CDR3 protein. The table has tens of thousands of distinct CDR3 sequences, 9.4% seen once. The sample holds many counts of this clonotype. The germline V gene has CDR1 SGHTA and CDR2 FQGTGA. CDR3 length: 14 residues. Trimming stripped 5 bases from V and 0 bases from J, with 8 bases between.

This clonotype was obtained from a male donor with prostate cancer. The source material was PBMCs, sampled before treatment. The rearrangement joins TRBV7-3 to TRBJ1-3, with D tentatively TRBD1 (5 bases). The chain's CDR3 is CASSLTGSGNTIYF. The CDR3 DNA reads TGTGCCAGCAGCCTCACAGGCTCTGGAAACACCATATATTTT. Based on the CDR3 plus reference TRBV7-3 and TRBJ1-3, the full variable domain is GAGVSQTPSNKVTEKGKYVELRCDPISGHTALYWYRQSLGQGPEFLIYFQGTGAADDSGLPNDRFFAVRPEGSVSTLKIQRTERGDSAVYLCASSLTGSGNTIYFGEGSWLTVV.